The 20 T cell receptor beta chains in this list originate from one sample, sequenced in a study of identical twins. Using its own MiXCR run on the 5' RACE reads, TCRdb lists one record per CDR3 protein. The sample lists 750,000 to 950,000 distinct CDR3 sequences, roughly an eighth occurring once. These same data were also listed under a study on yellow fever vaccine responses in identical twins.

The sequenced sample was PBMCs. These receptors were obtained from a woman aged 18-29 years in good health.

The chain carries TRBV7-2 and TRBJ2-3; 10 nucleotides agree with TRBD2. With V trimmed by 0 bases and J by 5 bases, 11 bases remained unmatched. Germline CDR1 and CDR2: SGHTA and FQGNSA. There are 18 residues in the CDR3. CDR3 in DNA: TGTGCCAGCAGCTTAGCCCTATTTACTAGCGGGGTCCGAGATACGCAGTATTTT. This encodes CASSLALFTSGVRDTQYF.

The V and J genes are TRBV7-3 and TRBJ2-1, with 10 bases that match TRBD2. CDR1 SGHTA and CDR2 FQGTGA come from the germline V gene. The CDR3 runs to 15 residues. V lost 5 bases and J lost 8; bases outside the gene matches: 9. As DNA, the CDR3 is TGTGCCAGCAGCCCCTCTAGCGGGAGTCAATATGAGCAGTTCTTC. Translating gives CASSPSSGSQYEQFF.

The genes are TRBV6-5 and TRBJ1-4, with D unclear. Trimming removed 0 bases from V and 3 bases from J, with 8 bases in between. The CDR3 is 15 residues long. The germline V gene has CDR1 MNHEY and CDR2 SVGAGI. In DNA form, the CDR3 reads TGTGCCAGCAGTTACTCGTCAGTTCCTAATGAAAAACTGTTTTTT. Translating gives CASSYSSVPNEKLFF.

The V and J genes are TRBV20-1 and TRBJ1-6; perhaps TRBD1 as D (5 bases). Trimming took 1 base from V and 2 from J, leaving 9 bases between them. The germline V gene has CDR1 DFQATT and CDR2 SNEGSKA (reference sequence). The CDR3 covers 15 residues. CDR3 residues: CSARGGRTYNSPLHF. DNA of the CDR3: TGCAGTGCTAGAGGGGGCAGGACCTATAATTCACCCCTCCACTTT.

The V gene is TRBV9, the J gene TRBJ1-2; TRBD1 is a possible D gene (6 bases). V shed 3 bases and J shed 4 bases, with 10 bases lying between them. The CDR3 is 13 residues long. From germline, CDR1 is SGDLS and CDR2 YYNGEE. The CDR3 DNA follows: TGTGCCAGCAGCGGCGGACAGTTCTATGGCTACACCTTC. Its protein is CASSGGQFYGYTF.

This clonotype was observed many times. J is TRBJ2-3 and V is TRBV20-1, with D unclear. Trimming took 0 bases from V and 4 from J, leaving 20 bases between them. CDR3 length: 17 residues. CDR1 and CDR2 (germline): DFQATT, SNEGSKA (reference sequence). The CDR3 DNA reads as TGCAGTGCTAGAGATGTAGCCCACAGAAACCGACCAGATACGCAGTATTTT. This sequence encodes CSARDVAHRNRPDTQYF.

This clonotype was seen only a few times. The V and J genes are TRBV6-1 and TRBJ1-6; 9 bases agree with TRBD1. Losses at the gene ends were 6 bases for V and 13 bases for J; bases not matched to a gene: 10. This CDR3 comprises 14 residues. Germline CDR1 MNHNS, CDR2 SASEGT. CDR3: CASSPGQGPTPLHF. The CDR3 DNA reads as TGTGCCAGCAGCCCCGGACAGGGGCCTACGCCCCTCCACTTT.

This clonotype was counted ten times or more. V is TRBV28 and J is TRBJ2-1, with a possible D match to TRBD2 (5 bases). This CDR3 has 14 residues. Germline lookup yields CDR1 MDHEN and CDR2 SYDVKM. With 7 bases removed from V and 0 bases from J, the gap between germline ends came to 10 bases. The CDR3 here is CASIRAGSYNEQFF. The CDR3 DNA reads TGTGCCAGCATTAGGGCGGGCTCCTACAATGAGCAGTTCTTC. Full variable domain (outside the CDR3, taken from reference TRBV28 and TRBJ2-1): DVKVTQSSRYLVKRTGEKVFLECVQDMDHENMFWYRQDPGLGLRLIYFSYDVKMKEKGDIPEGYSVSREKKERFSLILESASTNQTSMYLCASIRAGSYNEQFFGPGTRLTVL.

As DNA, the CDR3 is TGTGCCACTTTGGTGTCACTGGCGGCCCCTGAAGCTTTCTTT. It codes for CATLVSLAAPEAFF. The chain uses TRBV28 and TRBJ1-1; unclear D gene. The V end was cut by 10 bases, the J end by 6 bases, with 21 bases between. The germline gives CDR1 MDHEN, CDR2 SYDVKM. The CDR3 runs 14 residues.

There are a few counts of this clonotype. The chain has TRBV28 and TRBJ2-5; 11 bases fit TRBD2. CDR1 is MDHEN, CDR2 SYDVKM, per germline. This CDR3 contains 15 residues. V shed 10 bases, J shed 1 base, and the junction held 8 bases outside the gene matches. CDR3 sequence: CATRGLAGSQETQYF. The CDR3 DNA sequence: TGTGCCACCCGCGGACTAGCGGGCTCCCAAGAGACCCAGTACTTC.

This chain joins TRBV6-2 or TRBV6-3 and TRBJ2-7; D is perhaps TRBD2 (6 bases). The CDR3 length is 14 residues. Germline CDR1 is MNHEY and CDR2 is SVGEGT. V was clipped by 2 bases and J by 3 bases, with 11 bases between them. Written as DNA, the CDR3 is TGTGCCAGCAGTTACGGGGACTCGTACTACGAGCAGTACTTC. Translation: CASSYGDSYYEQYF.

This clonotype occurred once. The rearrangement links TRBV20-1 to TRBJ1-6, with TRBD1 as a possible D gene (5 bases). Germline lookup yields CDR1 DFQATT and CDR2 SNEGSKA (reference sequence). Between the trimmed V and J ends, which lost 1 base and 3 bases, there was a span of 10 bases. This CDR3 has 15 residues. DNA for the CDR3: TGCAGTGCTAGAGCGGGGGGGGACTATAATTCACCCCTCCACTTT. The encoded protein is CSARAGGDYNSPLHF.

V usage is TRBV7-2 and J usage is TRBJ2-1; TRBD2 matches 10 bases. The CDR3 spans 15 residues. The germline gives CDR1 SGHTA, CDR2 FQGNSA. Unmatched junction bases numbered 7, after V lost 5 bases and J lost 6 bases. This CDR3 is CASSQLAGIINEQFF. CDR3 nucleotides: TGTGCCAGCAGCCAACTAGCGGGAATTATCAATGAGCAGTTCTTC.

This clonotype was recorded a few times. CDR3 coding DNA: TGCAGCGTGAAAGACAGGGCGGGTGCAGATACGCAGTATTTT. Residues: CSVKDRAGADTQYF. This chain connects TRBV29-1 to TRBJ2-3; 7 bases line up with TRBD1. J gave up 4 bases and V 6 bases, and 10 bases lay outside the gene matches. CDR1 is SQVTM and CDR2 is ANQGSEA in the germline V gene. The length of the CDR3 is 14 residues.

This clonotype has a count of ten or more. V usage is TRBV20-1 and J usage is TRBJ1-1; D possibly corresponds to TRBD1 (5 bases). CDR1 is DFQATT, CDR2 SNEGSKA, per germline (reference sequence). Trimming took 1 base from V and 6 from J, leaving 9 bases between them. The CDR3 loop spans 12 amino acids. The CDR3 loop is CSARVGVAEAFF. Here the CDR3 DNA reads TGCAGTGCTAGAGTGGGGGTTGCTGAAGCTTTCTTT.

This clonotype was detected only a few times. V usage is TRBV12-3 or TRBV12-4 and J usage is TRBJ1-1; D possibly corresponds to TRBD1 (5 bases). V lost 6 bases, J lost 5 bases, and 16 bases lay in between. The CDR3 totals 14 residues. CDR3 amino acids: CASSSGAVVTEAFF. CDR3 nucleotides: TGTGCCAGCAGCTCCGGGGCTGTGGTTACTGAAGCTTTCTTT.

This clonotype has only a few counts. CDR3 coding DNA: TGTGCCAGCAGCTTAGCCTTAGGACAGGGGACAACCTACGAGCAGTACTTC. It yields the protein CASSLALGQGTTYEQYF. V gene TRBV7-9 combines with J gene TRBJ2-7; TRBD1 aligns across 9 bases. V trimming: 0 bases; J trimming: 2 bases; junction bases outside the gene matches: 8. CDR3 length: 17 amino acids. Per the germline V gene, CDR1 is SEHNR and CDR2 is FQNEAQ (reference sequence).

The chain's CDR3 is CASRRYLGEAFF. CDR3 DNA sequence: TGTGCCAGCAGAAGGTACCTAGGTGAAGCTTTCTTT. The chain joins TRBV27 to TRBJ1-1; D gene unclear. With 6 bases removed from V and 7 bases from J, the gap between germline ends came to 12 bases. The CDR3 is 12 residues long. Looked up from germline, CDR1 is MNHEY and CDR2 is SMNVEV (reference sequence).

Only a few counts were recorded for this clonotype. The gene calls are TRBV20-1 and TRBJ2-1; the match to TRBD2 covers 9 bases. This CDR3 comprises 15 residues. The J segment lost 8 bases and the V segment lost 5 bases, leaving 13 bases of the junction unmatched. Germline-derived CDR1 and CDR2 are DFQATT and SNEGSKA (reference sequence). The CDR3 loop reads CSADYIAGGPDEQFF. The DNA of the CDR3 is TGCAGTGCTGATTACATTGCGGGAGGGCCGGATGAGCAGTTCTTC.

This rearrangement joins TRBV5-1 to TRBJ1-2, with TRBD1 identical over 7 bases. Trimming cost V 3 bases and J 4 bases; bases outside gene matches: 6. CDR3 length: 14 residues. Germline values: CDR1 SGHRS, CDR2 YFSETQ. The CDR3 protein is CASSSTGQSYGYTF. The CDR3 DNA sequence: TGCGCCAGCAGCTCTACGGGACAGTCCTATGGCTACACCTTC.